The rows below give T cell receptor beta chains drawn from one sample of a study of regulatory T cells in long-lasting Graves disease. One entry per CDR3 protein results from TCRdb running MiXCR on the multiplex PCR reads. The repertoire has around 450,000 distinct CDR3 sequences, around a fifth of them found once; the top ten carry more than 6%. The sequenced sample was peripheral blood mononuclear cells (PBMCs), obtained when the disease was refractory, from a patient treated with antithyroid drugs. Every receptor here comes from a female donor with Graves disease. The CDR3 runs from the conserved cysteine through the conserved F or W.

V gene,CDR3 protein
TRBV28,CASSTPGVTEAFF
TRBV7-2,CASSLVIGISSGANVLTF
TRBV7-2,CASRRWAPYEQYF
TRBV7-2,CASSSLLVAGIRQFF
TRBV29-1,CSVDPGTEAFF
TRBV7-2,CASSPWTSFYSNQPQHF
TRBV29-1,CSAREATVETQYF
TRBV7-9,CASSLGRWGWANTEAFF
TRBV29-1,CSVGGRMNTEAFF
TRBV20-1,CSARDTGGGETQYF
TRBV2,CASSEGTGADTQYF
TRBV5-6,CASSYGDQSYEQYF
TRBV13,CASSLRGSTGNTIYF
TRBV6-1,CASSPGTGGETQYF
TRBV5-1,CASSPRNYEQYF
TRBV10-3,CAISESDAGNYGYTF
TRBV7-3,CASSRGHANTGELFF
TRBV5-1,CASRTNRDTEAFF
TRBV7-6,CASSVGFGGGNVYEQYF
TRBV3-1,CASSQDALAQETQYF
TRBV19,CASKATNNQPQHF
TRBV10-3,CATMGLGESSYEQYF
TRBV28,CASSSFAGTGSSYEQYF
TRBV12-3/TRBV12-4,CASSFGDGELFF
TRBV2,CATLGTGLSGANVLTF
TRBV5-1,CASSLLSSSQGKNTF
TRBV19,CASSVGISYEQYF
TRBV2,CASSEIGTVEGYTF
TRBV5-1,CASTPEGARGYTF
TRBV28,CASSLGSAWGPSFNYGYTF
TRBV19,CASMGRDEKLFF
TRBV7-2,CASSPENGELFF
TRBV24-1,CATRAGVDTGELFF
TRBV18,CASSPIETGGTEAFF
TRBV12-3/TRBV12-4,CASSLGGAVTNCGYTF
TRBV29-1,CSVERDRGTTEAFF
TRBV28,CASSSSYNEQYF
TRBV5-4,CASSSPDGTGTQYF
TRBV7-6,CASSPETGSAYEQYF
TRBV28,CASNTMGRDIGYEQYF
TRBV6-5,CASSYSGDSQDNEQFF
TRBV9,CASSVDTGTGGYGYTF
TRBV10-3,CAISARSGESNTGELFF
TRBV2,CASSEGGLYEQYF
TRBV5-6,CASSAGQGDYGYTF
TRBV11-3,CASSAPALALNEQFF
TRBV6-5,CASSSSLRSDEQYF
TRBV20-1,CRAMGQPKGYTF
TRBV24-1,CATGGTSGSQETQYF
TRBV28,CASSSGQNKRTQYF
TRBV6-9,CASSYLGPGDEQFF
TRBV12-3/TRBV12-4,CASSSSAQETQYF
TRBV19,CASKIDTGTYGYTF
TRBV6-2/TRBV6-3,CASSYTLLAGAQGEQYF
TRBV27,CASRLRGRDRFMDTEAFF
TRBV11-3,CASSLEVGLGYNEQFF
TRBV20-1,CSAERSRVEKLFF
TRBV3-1,CASSSEGGATEAFF
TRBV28,CASSSTQYDGYTF
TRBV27,CASSPLRTPLGSGGANVLTF